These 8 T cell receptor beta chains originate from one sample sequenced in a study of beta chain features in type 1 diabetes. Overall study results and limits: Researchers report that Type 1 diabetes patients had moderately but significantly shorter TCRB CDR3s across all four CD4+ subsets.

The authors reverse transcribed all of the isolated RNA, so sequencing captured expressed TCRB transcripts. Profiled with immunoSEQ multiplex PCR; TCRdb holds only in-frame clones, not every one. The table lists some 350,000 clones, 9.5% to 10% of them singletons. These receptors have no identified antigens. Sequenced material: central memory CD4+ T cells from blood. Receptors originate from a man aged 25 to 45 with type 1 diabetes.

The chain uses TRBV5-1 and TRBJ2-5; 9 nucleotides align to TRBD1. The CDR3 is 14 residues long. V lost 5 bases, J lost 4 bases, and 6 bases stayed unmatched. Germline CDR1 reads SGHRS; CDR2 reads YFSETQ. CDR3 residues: CASSHGTGLETQYF. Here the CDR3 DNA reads TGCGCCAGCAGTCACGGGACAGGGCTAGAGACCCAGTACTTC.

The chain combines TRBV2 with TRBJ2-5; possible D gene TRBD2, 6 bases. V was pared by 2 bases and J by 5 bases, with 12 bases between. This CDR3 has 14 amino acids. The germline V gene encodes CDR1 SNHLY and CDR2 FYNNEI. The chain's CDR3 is CASSELGGEETQYF. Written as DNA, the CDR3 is TGTGCCAGCAGTGAATTGGGCGGGGAGGAGACCCAGTACTTC. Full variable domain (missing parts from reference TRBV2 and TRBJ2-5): EPEVTQTPSHQVTQMGQEVILRCVPISNHLYFYWYRQILGQKVEFLVSFYNNEISEKSEIFDDQFSVERPDGSNFTLKIRSTKLEDSAMYFCASSELGGEETQYFGPGTRLLVL.

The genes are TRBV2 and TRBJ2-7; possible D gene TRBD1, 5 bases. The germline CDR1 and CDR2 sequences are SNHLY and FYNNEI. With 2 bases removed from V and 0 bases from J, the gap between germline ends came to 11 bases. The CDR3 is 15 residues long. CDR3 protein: CASSEQGAPSYEQYF. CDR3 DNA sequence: TGTGCCAGCAGTGAACAAGGGGCCCCCTCCTACGAGCAGTACTTC.

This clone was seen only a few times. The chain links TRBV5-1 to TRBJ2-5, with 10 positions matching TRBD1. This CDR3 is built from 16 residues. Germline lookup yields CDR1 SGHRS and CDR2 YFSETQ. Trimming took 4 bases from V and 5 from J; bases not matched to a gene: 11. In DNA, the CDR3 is TGCGCCAGCAGCCAGTCGCCGGGACAGGGGATGGAGACCCAGTACTTC. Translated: CASSQSPGQGMETQYF.

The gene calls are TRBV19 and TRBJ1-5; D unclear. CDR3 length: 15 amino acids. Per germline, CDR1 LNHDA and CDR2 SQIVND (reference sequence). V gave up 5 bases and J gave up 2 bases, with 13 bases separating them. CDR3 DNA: TGTGCCAGTAGTCCCGAGGCCGGACGCAATCAGCCCCAGCATTTT. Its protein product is CASSPEAGRNQPQHF.

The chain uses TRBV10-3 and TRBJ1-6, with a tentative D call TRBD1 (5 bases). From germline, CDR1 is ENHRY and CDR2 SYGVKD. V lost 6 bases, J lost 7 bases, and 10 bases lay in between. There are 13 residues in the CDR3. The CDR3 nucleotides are TGTGCCATCAGCGACAGAAACAATTCACCCCTCCACTTT. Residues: CAISDRNNSPLHF.

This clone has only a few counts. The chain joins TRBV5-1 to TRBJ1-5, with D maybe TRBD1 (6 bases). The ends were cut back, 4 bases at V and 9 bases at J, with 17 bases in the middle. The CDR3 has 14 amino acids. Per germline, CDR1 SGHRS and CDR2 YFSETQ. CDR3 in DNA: TGCGCCAGCAGCGCCGGGGACAAAGGCTCGCCCCAGCATTTT. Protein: CASSAGDKGSPQHF.

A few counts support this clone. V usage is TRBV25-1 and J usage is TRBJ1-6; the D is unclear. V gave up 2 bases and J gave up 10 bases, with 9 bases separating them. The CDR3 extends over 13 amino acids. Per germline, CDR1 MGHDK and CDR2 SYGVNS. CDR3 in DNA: TGTGCCAGCAGTGAACAGGATTACTCACCCCTCCACTTT. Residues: CASSEQDYSPLHF. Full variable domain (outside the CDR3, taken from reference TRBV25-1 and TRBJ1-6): EADIYQTPRYLVIGTGKKITLECSQTMGHDKMYWYQQDPGMELHLIHYSYGVNSTEKGDLSSESTVSRIRTEHFPLTLESARPSHTSQYLCASSEQDYSPLHFGNGTRLTVT.